The 10 T cell receptor beta chains given below trace back to one sample, sequenced in a study of blood T cell repertoires in COVID-19. The protocol was immunoSEQ multiplex PCR, while the TCRdb copy is restricted to in-frame clones and leaves out a portion. The table records around 300,000 clones, 80% to 90% of them present only once. Material: PBMCs or T cells enriched from blood (not recorded which). These receptors were collected from a woman aged 30 to 39 who had recovered from COVID-19.

This clone was picked up one time. The chain employs TRBV4-3 and TRBJ2-3; possible D gene TRBD1, 7 bases. Looked up from germline, CDR1 is LGHNA and CDR2 is YSLEER. The CDR3 extends over 19 amino acids. Trimming shortened V by 1 base and J by 1 base, and 21 bases separated the two germline ends. CDR3 sequence (DNA): TGCGCCAGCAGCCAAGGGGACAGAGAAGGAGGGGAGGGCACAGATACGCAGTATTTT. Its protein is CASSQGDREGGEGTDTQYF.

The chain is built from TRBV18 and TRBJ1-1; D ambiguous. The CDR3 has 14 residues. Germline CDR1 reads KGHSH; CDR2 reads LQKENI. V was shortened by 3 bases and J by 0 bases, with 8 bases between the two germline ends. The CDR3: CASSPRSMNTEAFF. CDR3 DNA sequence: TGTGCCAGCTCACCGAGGAGCATGAACACTGAAGCTTTCTTT. The full variable domain, with the rest looked up from reference TRBV18 and TRBJ1-1, is NAGVMQNPRHLVRRRGQEARLRCSPMKGHSHVYWYRQLPEEGLKFMVYLQKENIIDESGMPKERFSAEFPKEGPSILRIQQVVRGDSAAYFCASSPRSMNTEAFFGQGTRLTVV.

The chain links TRBV2 to TRBJ2-3, with D perhaps TRBD1 (6 bases). Trimming removed 4 bases at V and 4 bases at J, with 12 bases between. CDR1 is SNHLY, CDR2 FYNNEI, per germline. The CDR3 is made up of 14 amino acids. CDR3 amino acids: CASSGQGYADTQYF. The CDR3 DNA reads TGTGCCAGCAGTGGGCAGGGGTACGCAGATACGCAGTATTTT.

The chain carries TRBV7-3 and TRBJ2-3; D gene unclear. Germline lookup yields CDR1 SGHTA and CDR2 FQGTGA. The CDR3 extends over 15 amino acids. The V and J ends lost 2 bases and 0 bases respectively, with 9 bases between them. The DNA for the CDR3 is TGTGCCAGCAGCTTAGCAGAGGCTAGCACAGATACGCAGTATTTT. This encodes CASSLAEASTDTQYF.

This chain joins TRBV4-2 and TRBJ2-5, with 7 bases fitting TRBD1. This CDR3 has 14 residues. CDR1 is LGHNA, CDR2 YNFKEQ, per germline. J gave up 1 base and V 3 bases, and 2 bases lay outside the gene matches. CDR3: CASSQGQLQETQYF. CDR3 coding DNA: TGTGCCAGCAGCCAGGGACAGCTCCAAGAGACCCAGTACTTC.

This chain links TRBV19 with TRBJ1-1; D is uncertain. V was cut by 4 bases and J by 2 bases, with 8 bases left in between. This CDR3 is 13 amino acids long. CDR1 is LNHDA and CDR2 is SQIVND in the germline V gene (reference sequence). CDR3 sequence (DNA): TGTGCCAGTAGTAACACAGCTAACACTGAAGCTTTCTTT. Translated: CASSNTANTEAFF.

This clone is classed as medium-sized. This chain connects TRBV7-8 to TRBJ1-1; no definite D call. This CDR3 contains 14 residues. V shed 1 base and J shed 6 bases, with 12 bases lying between them. The germline gives CDR1 SGHVS, CDR2 FQNEAQ. In DNA, the CDR3 is TGTGCCAGCAGCTTAGAACGGGGAAACCCTGAAGCTTTCTTT. This codes for CASSLERGNPEAFF.

The J gene is TRBJ1-5, the V gene TRBV18, with TRBD1 as a possible D gene (6 bases). V shed 0 bases and J shed 1 base, with 10 bases lying between them. This CDR3 comprises 16 residues. Germline CDR1 KGHSH, CDR2 LQKENI. In DNA form, the CDR3 reads TGTGCCAGCTCACCACCCGGAGACAGGAGCAATCAGCCCCAGCATTTT. It translates to CASSPPGDRSNQPQHF.

This chain joins TRBV28 and TRBJ1-5; TRBD1 is a possible D gene (5 bases). The CDR3 has 15 residues. V lost 6 bases, J lost 2 bases, and 14 bases lay in between. Looked up from germline, CDR1 is MDHEN and CDR2 is SYDVKM. The CDR3 DNA follows: TGTGCCAGCAGCGCCCTGGGGGAGGGCAATCAGCCCCAGCATTTT. Residues: CASSALGEGNQPQHF.

The rearrangement links TRBV7-8 to TRBJ2-5; possibly TRBD1 for D (5 bases). Germline values: CDR1 SGHVS, CDR2 FQNEAQ. The CDR3 totals 13 residues. V lost 0 bases, J lost 9 bases, and 11 bases lay in between. The DNA for the CDR3 is TGTGCCAGCAGCTTAGCCCCCCTAGGGGCCCAGTACTTC. It yields the protein CASSLAPLGAQYF.